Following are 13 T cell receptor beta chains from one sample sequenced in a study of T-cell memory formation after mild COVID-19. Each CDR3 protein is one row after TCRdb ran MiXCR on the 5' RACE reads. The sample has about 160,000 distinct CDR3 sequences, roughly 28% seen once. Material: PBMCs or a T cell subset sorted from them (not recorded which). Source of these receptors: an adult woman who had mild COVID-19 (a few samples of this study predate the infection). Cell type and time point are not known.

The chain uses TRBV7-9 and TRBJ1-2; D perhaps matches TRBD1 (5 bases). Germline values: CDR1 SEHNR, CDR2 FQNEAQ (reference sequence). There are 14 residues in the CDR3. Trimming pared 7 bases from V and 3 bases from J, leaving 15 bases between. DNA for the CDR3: TGTGCCAGCACCGAATCGACAGAATACTATGGCTACACCTTC. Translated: CASTESTEYYGYTF.

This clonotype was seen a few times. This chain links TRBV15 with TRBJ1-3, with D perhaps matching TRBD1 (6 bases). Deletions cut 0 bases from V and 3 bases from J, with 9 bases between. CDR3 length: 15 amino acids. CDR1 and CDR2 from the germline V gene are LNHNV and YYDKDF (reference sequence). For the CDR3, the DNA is TGTGCCACCAGCAGAGATCAGGGGCGTGGAAACACCATATATTTT. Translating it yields CATSRDQGRGNTIYF.

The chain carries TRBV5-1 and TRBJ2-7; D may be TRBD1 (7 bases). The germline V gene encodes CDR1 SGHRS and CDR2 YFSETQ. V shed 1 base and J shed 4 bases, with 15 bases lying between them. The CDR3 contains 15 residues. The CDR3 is CASSLLAGQPYEQYF. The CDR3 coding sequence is TGCGCCAGCAGCTTGCTGGCGGGACAGCCATACGAGCAGTACTTC.

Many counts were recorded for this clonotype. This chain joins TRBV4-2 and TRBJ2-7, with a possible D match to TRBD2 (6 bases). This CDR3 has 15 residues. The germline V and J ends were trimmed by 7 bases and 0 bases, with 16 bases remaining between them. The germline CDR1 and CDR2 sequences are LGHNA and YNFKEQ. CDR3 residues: CASTRGTASSYEQYF. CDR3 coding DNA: TGTGCCAGCACCCGGGGGACTGCGAGCTCCTACGAGCAGTACTTC.

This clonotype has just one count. Here the CDR3 reads CASRTGGPSYEQYF. CDR3 sequence (DNA): TGTGCCAGCAGGACAGGGGGGCCGTCCTACGAGCAGTACTTC. This chain uses TRBV3-1 with TRBJ2-7; the match to TRBD1 covers 9 bases. V trimming: 6 bases; J trimming: 1 base; junction bases outside the gene matches: 4. CDR3 size: 14 residues. Germline loops: CDR1 LGHDT, CDR2 YNNKEL (reference sequence).

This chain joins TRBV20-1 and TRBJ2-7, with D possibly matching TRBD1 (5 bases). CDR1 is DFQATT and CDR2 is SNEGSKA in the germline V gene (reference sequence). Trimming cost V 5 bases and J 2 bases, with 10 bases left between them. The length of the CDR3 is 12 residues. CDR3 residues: CSALTETYEQYF. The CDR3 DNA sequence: TGCAGTGCTTTGACAGAAACCTACGAGCAGTACTTC.

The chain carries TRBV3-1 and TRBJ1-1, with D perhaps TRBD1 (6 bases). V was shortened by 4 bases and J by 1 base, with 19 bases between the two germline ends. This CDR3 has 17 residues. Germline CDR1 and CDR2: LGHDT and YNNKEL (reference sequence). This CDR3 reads CASSPPRTAFWNTEAFF. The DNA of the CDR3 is TGTGCCAGCAGCCCTCCCCGGACAGCCTTTTGGAACACTGAAGCTTTCTTT.

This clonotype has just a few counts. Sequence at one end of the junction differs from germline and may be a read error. The CDR3 here is CASSQDLGAGGPPHF. In DNA form, the CDR3 reads TGCGCCAGCAGCCAAGATCTAGGGGCAGGGGGCCCTCCCCACTTC. The J gene is TRBJ1-2, the V gene TRBV4-3; 8 nucleotides align to TRBD1. CDR3 length: 15 residues. Germline assignment: CDR1 LGHNA and CDR2 YSLEER.

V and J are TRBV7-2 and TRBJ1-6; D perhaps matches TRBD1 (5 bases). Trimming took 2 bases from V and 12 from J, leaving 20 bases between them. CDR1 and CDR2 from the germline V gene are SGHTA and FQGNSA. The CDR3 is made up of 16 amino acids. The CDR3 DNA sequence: TGTGCCAGCAGCTTAACTGGGGCCCGAAACTCCAAACCCCTCCACTTT. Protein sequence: CASSLTGARNSKPLHF. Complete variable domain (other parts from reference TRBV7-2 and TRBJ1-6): GAGVSQSPSNKVTEKGKDVELRCDPISGHTALYWYRQSLGQGLEFLIYFQGNSAPDKSGLPSDRFSAERTGGSVSTLTIQRTQQEDSAVYLCASSLTGARNSKPLHFGNGTRLTVT.

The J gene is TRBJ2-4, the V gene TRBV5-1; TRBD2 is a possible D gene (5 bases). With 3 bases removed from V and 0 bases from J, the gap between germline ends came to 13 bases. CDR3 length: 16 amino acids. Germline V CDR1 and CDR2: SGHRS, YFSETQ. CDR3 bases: TGCGCCAGCAGCTCAGCTCCGGACTTAGCCAAAAACATTCAGTACTTC. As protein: CASSSAPDLAKNIQYF.

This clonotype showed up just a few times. In DNA form, the CDR3 reads TGTGCCACCAGTGATTTTCGGACTTCTTACAATGAGCAGTTCTTC. Translation gives CATSDFRTSYNEQFF. V is TRBV24-1 and J is TRBJ2-1; maybe TRBD2 (5 bases). Germline lookup yields CDR1 KGHDR and CDR2 SFDVKD. This CDR3 contains 15 residues. Trimming left V 1 base short and J 4 bases short, with 10 bases between.

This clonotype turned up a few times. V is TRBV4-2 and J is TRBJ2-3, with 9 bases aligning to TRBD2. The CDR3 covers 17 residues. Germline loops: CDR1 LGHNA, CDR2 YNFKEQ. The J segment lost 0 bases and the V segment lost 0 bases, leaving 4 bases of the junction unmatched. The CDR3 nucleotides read TGTGCCAGCAGCCAAGACTTGACTAGCGGAAGCACAGATACGCAGTATTTT. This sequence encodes CASSQDLTSGSTDTQYF.

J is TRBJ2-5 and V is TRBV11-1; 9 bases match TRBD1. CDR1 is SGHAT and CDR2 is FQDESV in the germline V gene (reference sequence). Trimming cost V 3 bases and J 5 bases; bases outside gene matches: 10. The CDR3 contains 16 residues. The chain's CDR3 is CASSFEPGTGYETQYF. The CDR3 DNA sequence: TGTGCCAGCAGCTTTGAGCCCGGGACAGGGTACGAGACCCAGTACTTC.